The 21 T cell receptor beta chains below were found in one sample sequenced in a study of blood T cell repertoires in COVID-19. Clones were sequenced by immunoSEQ multiplex PCR, and TCRdb holds only the in-frame ones, with some missing. This table holds about 72,000 clones, roughly 87% found once. The sample consisted of peripheral blood. These receptors were taken from a man aged 45 to 65 with acute or convalescent COVID-19.

The rearrangement links TRBV24-1 to TRBJ1-2; D may be TRBD1 (5 bases). The germline V gene has CDR1 KGHDR and CDR2 SFDVKD. This CDR3 contains 15 residues. V was clipped by 1 base and J by 0 bases, with 8 bases between them. CDR3 bases: TGTGCCACCAGTGATTTTGTACAGGCTAACTATGGCTACACCTTC. Translation: CATSDFVQANYGYTF.

The chain carries TRBV6-5 and TRBJ1-2; 10 bases match TRBD1. Trimming cost V 6 bases and J 7 bases; bases outside gene matches: 5. Germline V gene lookup returns CDR1 MNHEY and CDR2 SVGAGI. There are 13 residues in the CDR3. CDR3 protein: CASRGQGFGGYTF. CDR3 bases: TGTGCCAGCAGGGGACAGGGGTTTGGTGGCTACACCTTC.

This chain links TRBV2 with TRBJ1-5; D gene uncertain. This CDR3 contains 12 residues. V was trimmed by 4 bases and J by 5 bases, leaving 6 bases between them. The germline CDR1 and CDR2 sequences are SNHLY and FYNNEI. The CDR3, as DNA: TGTGCCAGCAGTGGAGAGGATCAGCCCCAGCATTTT. This codes for CASSGEDQPQHF.

This chain connects TRBV18 to TRBJ1-2, with 8 bases identical to TRBD1. The trim removed 3 bases at V and 3 bases at J, leaving 12 bases unmatched. The germline gives CDR1 KGHSH, CDR2 LQKENI. The CDR3 is 17 amino acids. The DNA of the CDR3 is TGTGCCAGCTCACCGGCTACTGGGCAGGGGGCCCACTATGGCTACACCTTC. Its translation: CASSPATGQGAHYGYTF.

The chain couples TRBV3-1 (or the pseudogene TRBV3-2) to TRBJ1-5, with D possibly being TRBD1 (5 bases). Germline lookup yields CDR1 LGHDT and CDR2 YNNKEL (reference sequence). The CDR3 extends over 14 amino acids. Trimming removed 1 base from V and 6 bases from J, with 10 bases in between. CDR3: CASSQAGFRQPQHF. In nucleotides, the CDR3 is TGTGCCAGCAGCCAAGCAGGGTTCCGTCAGCCCCAGCATTTT.

The J gene is TRBJ2-2, the V gene TRBV19; 10 bases line up with TRBD2. CDR3 length equals 15 residues. V lost 4 bases to trimming and J lost 2 bases; unmatched junction nucleotides: 1. Germline CDR1 and CDR2: LNHDA and SQIVND (reference sequence). This CDR3 is CASSRTSGNTGELFF. The CDR3 DNA reads TGTGCCAGTAGTAGGACTAGCGGTAACACCGGGGAGCTGTTTTTT.

This clone was picked up a small number of times. The chain joins TRBV27 to TRBJ2-2; TRBD2 matches at 10 bases. The germline CDR1 and CDR2 sequences are MNHEY and SMNVEV (reference sequence). Trimming at V came to 5 bases and at J to 3 bases, leaving 15 bases not matched to a gene. The CDR3 is 19 amino acids. The CDR3 DNA reads TGTGCCAGCAGTCGCCACGTGTATTCTAGCGGGGGACACACCGGGGAGCTGTTTTTT. This codes for CASSRHVYSSGGHTGELFF.

This clone has a single count. The V and J genes are TRBV18 and TRBJ1-3; D is possibly TRBD1 (5 bases). Trimming removed 4 bases at V and 0 bases at J, with 10 bases between. Germline-derived CDR1 and CDR2 are KGHSH and LQKENI. There are 15 residues in the CDR3. Here the CDR3 DNA reads TGTGCCAGCTCACAGGACATTGTCTCTGGAAACACCATATATTTT. Residues: CASSQDIVSGNTIYF.

V and J are TRBV5-6 and TRBJ1-2, with a tentative D call TRBD1 (6 bases). The V gene's germline CDR1 is SGHDT and CDR2 YYEEEE. The CDR3 length is 16 residues. V dropped 5 bases and J dropped 4 bases, with 21 bases sitting between them. The CDR3 reads CASRQTSGTRVYGYTF. The CDR3 DNA reads TGTGCCAGCAGGCAGACTTCCGGGACAAGGGTCTATGGCTACACCTTC.

The rearrangement uses TRBV7-3 and TRBJ2-1; tentative D call: TRBD1 (6 bases). This CDR3 contains 13 residues. Germline assignment: CDR1 SGHTA and CDR2 FQGTGA. V gave up 3 bases and J gave up 5 bases, with 8 bases separating them. This CDR3 is CASSLDSNNEQFF. CDR3 coding DNA: TGTGCCAGCAGCTTGGACAGTAACAATGAGCAGTTCTTC.

V is TRBV5-1 and J is TRBJ2-2, with TRBD1 matching 8 bases. J was trimmed by 3 bases and V by 5 bases; bases with no gene match: 6. The germline CDR1 and CDR2 sequences are SGHRS and YFSETQ. The CDR3 is made up of 15 amino acids. The CDR3 bases are TGCGCCAGCAGGAGGCCAGGGGGCGACACCGGGGAGCTGTTTTTT. Translated: CASRRPGGDTGELFF. Full variable domain (remainder filled in from reference TRBV5-1 and TRBJ2-2): KAGVTQTPRYLIKTRGQQVTLSCSPISGHRSVSWYQQTPGQGLQFLFEYFSETQRNKGNFPGRFSGRQFSNSRSEMNVSTLELGDSALYLCASRRPGGDTGELFFGEGSRLTVL.

For this clone: The junction shows a germline mismatch at one end, possibly a read error. The chain employs TRBV18 and TRBJ2-5; D is uncertain. Germline CDR1 and CDR2: KGHSH and LQKENI. The CDR3 is 13 amino acids. The CDR3: CASSPQSSETQYF. DNA for the CDR3: TGTGCCAGCTCCCCACAAAGCTCAGAGACCCAGTACTTC.

This chain joins TRBV18 and TRBJ1-4; the match to TRBD1 covers 9 bases. V was clipped by 3 bases and J by 8 bases; unmatched bases: 4. The CDR3 length is 14 residues. Germline CDR1 is KGHSH and CDR2 is LQKENI. CDR3 nucleotides: TGTGCCAGCTCACCGGGACAGGGAGGCGAAAAACTGTTTTTT. Translation: CASSPGQGGEKLFF.

CDR3 amino acids: CASSYGWDSNLYGYTF. CDR3 DNA: TGTGCCAGCAGTTACGGATGGGACAGCAATCTCTATGGCTACACCTTC. V is TRBV6-5 and J is TRBJ1-2; 7 bases line up with TRBD1. Trimming took 2 bases from V and 4 from J; bases not matched to a gene: 10. The CDR3 length is 16 residues. From germline, CDR1 is MNHEY and CDR2 SVGAGI.

The chain is built from TRBV7-9 and TRBJ2-7; 10 bases align to TRBD1. The V gene end was trimmed by 4 bases and the J gene end by 5 bases; junction bases not matched to a gene: 5. The germline V gene encodes CDR1 SEHNR and CDR2 FQNEAQ (reference sequence). This CDR3 spans 14 amino acids. The CDR3 bases are TGTGCCAGCAGCTCGGGACAGGGGAACGACGAGCAGTACTTC. Protein sequence: CASSSGQGNDEQYF.

The chain is built from TRBV3-1 (or the pseudogene TRBV3-2) and TRBJ1-6; the D gene is possibly TRBD1 (5 bases). V shed 0 bases and J shed 4 bases, with 7 bases lying between them. The germline V gene has CDR1 LGHDT and CDR2 YNNKEL (reference sequence). The CDR3 length is 15 residues. The CDR3 DNA sequence: TGTGCCAGCAGCCAAGATCAGGGATATAATTCACCCCTCCACTTT. Its protein product is CASSQDQGYNSPLHF.

V usage is TRBV6-2 or TRBV6-3 and J usage is TRBJ2-3, with a possible D match to TRBD1 (6 bases). The germline V gene has CDR1 MNHEY and CDR2 SVGEGT. Trimming took 2 bases from V and 0 from J, leaving 27 bases between them. The length of the CDR3 is 21 residues. The CDR3 loop is CASSYHRIQGRRRNSTDTQYF. CDR3 bases: TGTGCCAGCAGTTACCATAGGATACAGGGCAGGCGGAGAAACAGCACAGATACGCAGTATTTT.

The rearrangement links TRBV7-9 to TRBJ2-2; 7 bases match TRBD2. Germline V gene sequence: CDR1 SEHNR, CDR2 FQNEAQ (reference sequence). This CDR3 contains 16 residues. With 1 base clipped from V and 6 bases from J, the junction kept 8 bases outside the gene matches. CDR3 in amino acids: CASSLVVAGEAGELFF. CDR3 nucleotide sequence: TGTGCCAGCAGCTTAGTGGTGGCGGGAGAGGCCGGGGAGCTGTTTTTT.

V usage is TRBV7-8 and J usage is TRBJ1-5, with 9 bases matching TRBD1. Germline V gene lookup returns CDR1 SGHVS and CDR2 FQNEAQ. The ends lost 2 bases at V and 6 bases at J; junction bases unmatched: 8. The CDR3 extends over 16 amino acids. In DNA, the CDR3 is TGTGCCAGCAGCTTATTGGGGACAGGGACGGCTCAGCCCCAGCATTTT. Translation: CASSLLGTGTAQPQHF.

The chain uses TRBV18 and TRBJ2-2, with 8 bases aligning to TRBD1. Per germline, CDR1 KGHSH and CDR2 LQKENI. CDR3 size: 16 residues. After removal of 1 base from V and 3 bases from J, the junction contained 4 bases not matched to a gene. The CDR3 sequence: CASSPRTGSDTGELFF. In DNA form, the CDR3 reads TGTGCCAGCTCACCACGGACAGGGTCGGACACCGGGGAGCTGTTTTTT.

This clone was seen repeatedly, ten times or more. This chain joins TRBV11-2 and TRBJ1-6; TRBD1 might be the D (5 bases). CDR3 length equals 15 residues. Germline lookup yields CDR1 SGHAT and CDR2 FQNNGV. Trimming took 0 bases from V and 10 from J, leaving 13 bases between them. The CDR3 is CASSLEGGRGSPLHF. The CDR3 bases are TGTGCCAGCAGCTTAGAAGGAGGGCGGGGGTCACCCCTCCACTTT.